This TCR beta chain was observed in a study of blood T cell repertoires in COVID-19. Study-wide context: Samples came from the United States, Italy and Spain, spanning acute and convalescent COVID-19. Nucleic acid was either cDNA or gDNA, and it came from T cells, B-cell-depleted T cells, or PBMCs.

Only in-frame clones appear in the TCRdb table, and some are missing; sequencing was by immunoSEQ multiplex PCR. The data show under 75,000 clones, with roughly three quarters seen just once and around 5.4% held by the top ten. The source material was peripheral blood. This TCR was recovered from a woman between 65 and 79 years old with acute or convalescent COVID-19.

For the CDR3, the DNA is TGTGCCAGCAGCCCACCGGGGAACACTGAAGCTTTCTTT. This translates into CASSPPGNTEAFF. J is TRBJ1-1 and V is TRBV11-2; D not certain. CDR3 length: 13 amino acids. Trimming took 5 bases from V and 1 from J, leaving 8 bases between them. Per the germline V gene, CDR1 is SGHAT and CDR2 is FQNNGV.